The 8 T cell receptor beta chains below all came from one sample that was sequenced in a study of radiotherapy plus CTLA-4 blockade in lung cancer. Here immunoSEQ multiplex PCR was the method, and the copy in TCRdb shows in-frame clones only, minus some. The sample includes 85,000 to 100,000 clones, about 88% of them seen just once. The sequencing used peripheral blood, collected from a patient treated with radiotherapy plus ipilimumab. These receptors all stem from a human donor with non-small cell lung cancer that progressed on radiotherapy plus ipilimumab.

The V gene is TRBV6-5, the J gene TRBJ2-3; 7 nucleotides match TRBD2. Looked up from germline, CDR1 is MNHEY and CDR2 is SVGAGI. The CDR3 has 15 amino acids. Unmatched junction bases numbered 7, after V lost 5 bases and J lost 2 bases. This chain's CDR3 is CASSKTSRNTDTQYF. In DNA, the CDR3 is TGTGCCAGCAGTAAGACTAGCCGAAACACAGATACGCAGTATTTT.

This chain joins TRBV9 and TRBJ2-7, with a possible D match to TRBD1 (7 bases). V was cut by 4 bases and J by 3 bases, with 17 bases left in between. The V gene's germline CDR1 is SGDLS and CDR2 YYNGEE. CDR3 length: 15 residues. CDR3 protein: CASSFGQGGFYEQYF. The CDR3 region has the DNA TGTGCCAGCAGCTTCGGCCAGGGGGGCTTCTACGAGCAGTACTTC.

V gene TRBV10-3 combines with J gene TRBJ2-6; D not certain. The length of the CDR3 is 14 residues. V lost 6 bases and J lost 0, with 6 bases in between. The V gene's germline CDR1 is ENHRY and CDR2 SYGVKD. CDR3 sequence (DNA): TGTGCCATCAGAGGAATCTCTGGGGCCAACGTCCTGACTTTC. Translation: CAIRGISGANVLTF.

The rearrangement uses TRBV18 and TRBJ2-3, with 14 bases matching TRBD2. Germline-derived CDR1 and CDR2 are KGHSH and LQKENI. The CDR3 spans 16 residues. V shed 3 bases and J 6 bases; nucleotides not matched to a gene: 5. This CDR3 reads CASSPRLAGGKDTQYF. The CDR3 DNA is TGTGCCAGCTCACCGAGACTAGCGGGAGGGAAGGATACGCAGTATTTT.

The DNA for the CDR3 is TGTGCCAGCAGCCCGGGACTCGTGATCGTGACGCAGTATTTT. Translated: CASSPGLVIVTQYF. This chain uses TRBV7-9 with TRBJ2-3, with D perhaps TRBD2 (6 bases). The germline V gene encodes CDR1 SEHNR and CDR2 FQNEAQ (reference sequence). With 5 bases removed from V and 9 bases from J, the gap between germline ends came to 18 bases. The length of the CDR3 is 14 residues. The full variable domain, with the rest looked up from reference TRBV7-9 and TRBJ2-3, is DTGVSQNPRHKITKRGQNVTFRCDPISEHNRLYWYRQTLGQGPEFLTYFQNEAQLEKSRLLSDRFSAERPKGSFSTLEIQRTEQGDSAMYLCASSPGLVIVTQYFGPGTRLTVL.

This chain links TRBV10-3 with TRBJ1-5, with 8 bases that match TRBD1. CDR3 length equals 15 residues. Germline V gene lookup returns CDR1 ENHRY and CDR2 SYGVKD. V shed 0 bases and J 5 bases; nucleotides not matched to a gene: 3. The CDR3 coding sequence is TGTGCCATCAGTGAGTCAGCGACAGGGGATCAGCCCCAGCATTTT. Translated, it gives CAISESATGDQPQHF.

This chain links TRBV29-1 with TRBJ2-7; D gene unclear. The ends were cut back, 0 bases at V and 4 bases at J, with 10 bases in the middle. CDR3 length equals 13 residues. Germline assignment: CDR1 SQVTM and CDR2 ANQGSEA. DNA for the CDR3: TGCAGCGTTGAAGATCAAATCGGGTACGAGCAGTACTTC. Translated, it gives CSVEDQIGYEQYF.

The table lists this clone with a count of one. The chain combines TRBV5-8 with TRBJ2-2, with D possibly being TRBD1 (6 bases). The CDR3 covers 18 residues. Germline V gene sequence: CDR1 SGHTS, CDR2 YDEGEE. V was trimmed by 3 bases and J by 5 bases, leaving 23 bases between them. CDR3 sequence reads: CASSSPLPGHYFTGELFF. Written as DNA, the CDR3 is TGTGCCAGCAGCTCTCCGCTACCGGGACATTACTTTACCGGGGAGCTGTTTTTT.